A single sample is the source of the 2 T cell receptor beta chains below, sequenced in a study of shared clonotypes between healthy human individuals. TCRdb's table, derived via immunoSEQ multiplex PCR, lists solely in-frame clones and lacks some. The data show 450,000 to 500,000 clones, 60% to 85% seen once. The source material was PBMCs. All receptors come from a woman in her thirties or forties in good health. Some clones in this sample may be carry-over from other donors' samples.

This chain uses TRBV29-1 with TRBJ2-1; possible D gene TRBD2, 6 bases. Germline loops: CDR1 SQVTM, CDR2 ANQGSEA. The CDR3 length is 13 residues. Trimming removed 6 bases from V and 5 bases from J, with 14 bases in between. As DNA, the CDR3 is TGCAGCGTCCAGCGGGTCCCCAACAATGAGCAGTTCTTC. As protein: CSVQRVPNNEQFF.

The rearrangement links TRBV5-1 to TRBJ1-1; D unclear. The CDR3 has 14 residues. Germline V lookup: CDR1 SGHRS, CDR2 YFSETQ. V was cut by 4 bases and J by 0 bases, with 10 bases left in between. CDR3 sequence: CASSPTGMNTEAFF. The CDR3 region has the DNA TGCGCCAGCAGCCCGACGGGGATGAACACTGAAGCTTTCTTT.